Listed here are 20 T cell receptor beta chains from one sample, sequenced in a study of blood T cell repertoires in COVID-19. TCRdb's copy holds only in-frame clones and misses some; the assay was immunoSEQ multiplex PCR. The sample records around 300,000 clones, 85% to 90% being singletons. Sequences were obtained from peripheral blood. The receptors originated from a woman in her thirties with COVID-19, enrolled during active disease.

This clone occurred once. The chain links TRBV19 to TRBJ1-5; D is possibly TRBD1 (6 bases). The CDR3 has 17 residues. Trimming cost V 4 bases and J 5 bases, with 21 bases left between them. Germline V CDR1 and CDR2: LNHDA, SQIVND (reference sequence). The CDR3 is CASSKEGPYRVHQPQHF. The CDR3 DNA reads as TGTGCCAGTAGTAAAGAGGGTCCCTACAGGGTCCATCAGCCCCAGCATTTT.

The chain is built from TRBV19 and TRBJ1-5; a weak D match, TRBD1 (5 bases). Germline CDR1 LNHDA, CDR2 SQIVND (reference sequence). V lost 0 bases to trimming and J lost 0 bases, with 12 bases between them. The length of the CDR3 is 17 residues. CDR3 nucleotides: TGTGCCAGTAGTATAGAGTCGGGGACTTATAGCAATCAGCCCCAGCATTTT. Translation gives CASSIESGTYSNQPQHF.

The chain has TRBV5-1 and TRBJ2-5; 10 bases map to TRBD2. The CDR3 sequence is 15 residues long. Trimming removed 5 bases from V and 2 bases from J; junction bases left unmatched: 6. Germline CDR1 reads SGHRS; CDR2 reads YFSETQ. The CDR3 region has the DNA TGCGCCAGCAGGAGAACTAGCGGGGAACAAGAGACCCAGTACTTC. Translated: CASRRTSGEQETQYF. Based on the CDR3 plus reference TRBV5-1 and TRBJ2-5, the full variable domain is KAGVTQTPRYLIKTRGQQVTLSCSPISGHRSVSWYQQTPGQGLQFLFEYFSETQRNKGNFPGRFSGRQFSNSRSEMNVSTLELGDSALYLCASRRTSGEQETQYFGPGTRLLVL.

The chain joins TRBV5-4 to TRBJ1-2; 11 bases fit TRBD1. The CDR3 extends over 15 amino acids. J lost 5 bases, V lost 3 bases, and 6 bases had no gene match. Germline assignment: CDR1 SGHNT and CDR2 YYREEE (reference sequence). Written as DNA, the CDR3 is TGTGCCAGCAGCTCTGGACAGGGGGCGGTGTATGGCTACACCTTC. It codes for CASSSGQGAVYGYTF.

The V gene is TRBV6-5, the J gene TRBJ2-6, with a weak D call TRBD2 (5 bases). V was clipped by 4 bases and J by 0 bases, with 10 bases between them. The CDR3 totals 16 residues. CDR1 and CDR2 (germline): MNHEY, SVGAGI. The CDR3, as DNA: TGTGCCAGCAGTTGGGAGTCGCTCTCTGGGGCCAACGTCCTGACTTTC. Protein sequence: CASSWESLSGANVLTF.

The chain joins TRBV19 to TRBJ1-2; the match to TRBD1 covers 9 bases. Trimming cost V 4 bases and J 2 bases; bases outside gene matches: 5. The germline V gene has CDR1 LNHDA and CDR2 SQIVND (reference sequence). There are 15 residues in the CDR3. CDR3 sequence reads: CASSTGDRANYGYTF. For the CDR3, the DNA is TGTGCCAGTAGTACCGGGGACAGGGCCAACTATGGCTACACCTTC.

The chain has TRBV30 and TRBJ1-5; tentatively, D is TRBD1 (6 bases). Trimming took off 1 base at V and 3 bases at J, with 13 bases between the two ends. CDR1 is GTSNPN and CDR2 is SVGIG in the germline V gene (reference sequence). This CDR3 comprises 15 residues. The CDR3 region is CAWSADGQSNQPQHF. The CDR3, as DNA: TGTGCCTGGAGTGCGGATGGACAGTCCAATCAGCCCCAGCATTTT.

This clone showed up just once. The rearrangement links TRBV2 to TRBJ1-1; maybe TRBD1 (5 bases). V gave up 4 bases and J gave up 3 bases, with 9 bases separating them. The CDR3 contains 13 residues. Germline-derived CDR1 and CDR2 are SNHLY and FYNNEI. For the CDR3, the DNA is TGTGCCAGCAGTGGATTCAGGGACACTGAAGCTTTCTTT. It encodes CASSGFRDTEAFF.

The chain employs TRBV3-1 (or the pseudogene TRBV3-2) and TRBJ1-6; D gene unclear. The V end lost 2 bases, the J end lost 4 bases, and 15 bases lay between the germline ends. There are 17 residues in the CDR3. Germline V gives CDR1 LGHDT, CDR2 YNNKEL (reference sequence). The CDR3 bases are TGTGCCAGCAGCCAAAAGAGTTCAGGTTCATATAATTCACCCCTCCACTTT. Amino acids: CASSQKSSGSYNSPLHF.

The V gene is TRBV27, the J gene TRBJ2-5; possibly TRBD1 for D (7 bases). The germline CDR1 and CDR2 sequences are MNHEY and SMNVEV (reference sequence). There are 13 residues in the CDR3. V was pared by 8 bases and J by 5 bases, with 15 bases between. CDR3 in DNA: TGTGCCAGCGGGAGGACAGGACGCGAGACCCAGTACTTC. Translating gives CASGRTGRETQYF.

V and J are TRBV18 and TRBJ1-2, with TRBD1 matching over 7 bases. V shed 6 bases and J 4 bases; nucleotides not matched to a gene: 8. This CDR3 has 14 amino acids. CDR1 KGHSH and CDR2 LQKENI come from the germline V gene. The CDR3 sequence is CASSQGGDGYGYTF. The CDR3 nucleotides read TGTGCCAGCTCTCAGGGGGGTGACGGCTATGGCTACACCTTC.

Regarding this clone: Since a much larger clone is just one base distant, this may be a read error. The chain carries TRBV30 and TRBJ2-2, with 7 bases matching TRBD2. The CDR3 consists of 16 residues. The V segment lost 2 bases and the J segment 0 bases; nucleotides outside the gene matches: 6. Germline lookup yields CDR1 GTSNPN and CDR2 SVGIG (reference sequence). CDR3 sequence: CAWSPELASNTGELFF. The DNA for the CDR3 is TGTGCCTGGAGTCCCGAACTAGCGTCGAACACCGGGGAGCTGTTTTTT.

The V call is TRBV10-3, the J call TRBJ1-2; 9 bases align to TRBD1. Trimming removed 7 bases from V and 6 bases from J; junction bases left unmatched: 12. The CDR3 totals 15 residues. CDR1 is ENHRY, CDR2 SYGVKD, per germline. The CDR3 DNA reads as TGTGCCATCATGGGGTCCGGGACAGGGAATGATGGCTACACCTTC. This sequence encodes CAIMGSGTGNDGYTF.

The chain uses TRBV9 and TRBJ2-1; D unclear. The CDR3 loop spans 15 amino acids. Per the germline V gene, CDR1 is SGDLS and CDR2 is YYNGEE. Trimming took 0 bases from V and 0 from J, leaving 7 bases between them. The CDR3 loop reads CASSVEPSSYNEQFF. The DNA for the CDR3 is TGTGCCAGCAGCGTAGAGCCTTCCTCCTACAATGAGCAGTTCTTC.

The V and J genes are TRBV2 and TRBJ2-1; D perhaps matches TRBD2 (5 bases). Trimming pared 3 bases from V and 2 bases from J, leaving 14 bases between. The CDR3 covers 16 residues. Looked up from germline, CDR1 is SNHLY and CDR2 is FYNNEI. CDR3 amino acids: CASSDAVLAPYNEQFF. CDR3 sequence (DNA): TGTGCCAGCAGTGATGCCGTCCTAGCCCCCTACAATGAGCAGTTCTTC.

The V gene is TRBV12-3 or TRBV12-4, the J gene TRBJ1-4, with D possibly being TRBD1 (5 bases). The CDR3 is 13 amino acids. V was pared by 2 bases and J by 10 bases, with 11 bases between. The CDR3 DNA sequence: TGTGCCAGCAGTTTAAGCAGGGTTGGAAAACTGTTTTTT. Translation gives CASSLSRVGKLFF.

The chain carries TRBV28 and TRBJ2-7, with 8 bases that match TRBD2. The ends lost 4 bases at V and 4 bases at J; junction bases unmatched: 6. This CDR3 contains 14 residues. CDR1 is MDHEN and CDR2 is SYDVKM in the germline V gene. Here the CDR3 DNA reads TGTGCCAGCAGTTCCCCGGGGGGGAGGTACGAGCAGTACTTC. Translating it yields CASSSPGGRYEQYF.

This clone was detected once. The rearrangement uses TRBV11-2 and TRBJ1-1; D is perhaps TRBD1 (6 bases). Looked up from germline, CDR1 is SGHAT and CDR2 is FQNNGV. V was trimmed by 5 bases and J by 7 bases, leaving 20 bases between them. The CDR3 covers 15 residues. The CDR3 DNA is TGTGCCAGCAGCCCCCTGTTATCAGGGGCTTTTGAAGCTTTCTTT. Amino acids: CASSPLLSGAFEAFF.

The rearrangement links TRBV18 to TRBJ1-4; no clear D. Germline values: CDR1 KGHSH, CDR2 LQKENI. The CDR3 covers 13 residues. The V and J ends lost 2 bases and 7 bases respectively, with 8 bases between them. The CDR3 region has the DNA TGTGCCAGCTCACCAGGGCCAGGTGAAAAACTGTTTTTT. Its protein is CASSPGPGEKLFF.

The chain couples TRBV4-1 to TRBJ2-7; 8 bases map to TRBD1. Trimming took 5 bases from V and 2 from J; bases not matched to a gene: 5. CDR1 is MGHRA and CDR2 is YSYEKL in the germline V gene. This CDR3 spans 14 amino acids. This chain's CDR3 is CASSYDRGAYEQYF. The CDR3 region has the DNA TGCGCCAGCAGCTACGACAGGGGCGCCTACGAGCAGTACTTC.